This T cell receptor beta chain was sequenced for a study of regulatory T cells in long-lasting Graves disease. Looking at the study overall: Graves' patients (newly diagnosed) had been on antithyroid drugs under 3 months.

Combining iRepertoire HTBI primers with Arm-PCR of CDR3 regions, the authors built TCR beta libraries. TCRdb re-derived calls from the multiplex PCR reads in MiXCR, one entry per CDR3 protein. The sample includes 350,000 to 550,000 distinct CDR3 sequences, 15% to 20% of them seen just once. As for time point: newly diagnosed GD, antithyroid drugs for less than 3 months. PBMC-extracted RNA yielded the TCR library. Separately, the same data were catalogued under a study of T cells in Graves' hyperthyroidism and ophthalmopathy. That source reports: Stable hyperthyroidism: no ophthalmopathy progression over 18 months of follow-up.

This specimen consisted of peripheral blood mononuclear cells (PBMCs), obtained at new diagnosis, from a patient treated with antithyroid drugs. This TCR was sampled from a woman aged 18-29 years with Graves disease.

The CDR3 loop reads CASSPSYSGPIRFF. DNA of the CDR3: TGTGCCAGCAGCCCTTCTTATAGCGGGCCTATAAGGTTCTTC. The gene calls are TRBV9 and TRBJ2-1; 7 bases map to TRBD2. The trim removed 4 bases at V and 15 bases at J, leaving 16 bases unmatched. This CDR3 contains 14 residues. Germline loops: CDR1 SGDLS, CDR2 YYNGEE. Using reference TRBV9 and TRBJ2-1 for the parts outside the CDR3, the full variable domain is DSGVTQTPKHLITATGQRVTLRCSPRSGDLSVYWYQQSLDQGLQFLIQYYNGEERAKGNILERFSAQQFPDLHSELNLSSLELGDSALYFCASSPSYSGPIRFFGPGTRLTVL.